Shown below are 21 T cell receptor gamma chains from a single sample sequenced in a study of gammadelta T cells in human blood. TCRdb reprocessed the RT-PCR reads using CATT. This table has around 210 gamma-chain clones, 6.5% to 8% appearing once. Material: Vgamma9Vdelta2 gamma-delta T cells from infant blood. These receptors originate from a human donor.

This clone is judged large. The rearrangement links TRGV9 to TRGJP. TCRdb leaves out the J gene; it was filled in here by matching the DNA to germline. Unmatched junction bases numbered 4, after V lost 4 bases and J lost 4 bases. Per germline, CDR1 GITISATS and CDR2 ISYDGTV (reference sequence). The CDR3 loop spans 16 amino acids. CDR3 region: CALWENQELGKKIKVF. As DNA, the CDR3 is TGTGCCTTGTGGGAAAATCAAGAGTTGGGCAAAAAAATCAAGGTATTT.

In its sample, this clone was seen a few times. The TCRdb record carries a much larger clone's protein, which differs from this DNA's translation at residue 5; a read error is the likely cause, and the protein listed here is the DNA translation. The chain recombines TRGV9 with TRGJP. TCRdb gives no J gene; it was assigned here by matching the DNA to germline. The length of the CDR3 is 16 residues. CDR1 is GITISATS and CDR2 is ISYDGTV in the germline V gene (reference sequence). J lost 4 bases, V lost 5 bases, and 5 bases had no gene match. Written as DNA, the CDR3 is TGTGCCTTGTGGGCCACCCAAGAGTTGGGCAAAAAAATCAAGGTATTT. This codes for CALWATQELGKKIKVF.

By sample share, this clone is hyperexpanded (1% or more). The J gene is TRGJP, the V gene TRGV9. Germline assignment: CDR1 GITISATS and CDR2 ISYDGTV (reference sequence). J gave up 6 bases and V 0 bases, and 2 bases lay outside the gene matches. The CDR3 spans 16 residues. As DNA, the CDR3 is TGTGCCTTGTGGGAGGTGCGAGAGTTGGGCAAAAAAATCAAGGTATTT. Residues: CALWEVRELGKKIKVF.

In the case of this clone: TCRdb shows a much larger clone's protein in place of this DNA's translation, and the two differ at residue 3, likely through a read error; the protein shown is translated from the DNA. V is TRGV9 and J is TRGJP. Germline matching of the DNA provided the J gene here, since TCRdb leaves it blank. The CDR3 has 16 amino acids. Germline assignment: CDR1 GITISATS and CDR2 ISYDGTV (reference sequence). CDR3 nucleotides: TGTGCCTGGTGGGAGGTGATGGAGTTGGGCAAAAAAATCAAGGTATTT. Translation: CAWWEVMELGKKIKVF.

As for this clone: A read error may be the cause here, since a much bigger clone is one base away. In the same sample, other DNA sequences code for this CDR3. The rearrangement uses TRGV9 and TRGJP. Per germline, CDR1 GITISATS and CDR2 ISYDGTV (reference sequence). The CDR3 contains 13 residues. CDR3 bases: TGTGCCTTGTGGGAGTTGGGCAAAAAAATCAAGGTGTTT. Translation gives CALWELGKKIKVF.

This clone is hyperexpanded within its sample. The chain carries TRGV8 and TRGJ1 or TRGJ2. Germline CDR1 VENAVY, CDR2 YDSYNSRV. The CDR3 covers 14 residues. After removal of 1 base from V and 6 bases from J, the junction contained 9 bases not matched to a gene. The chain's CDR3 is CATWDSPRGYKKLF. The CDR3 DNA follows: TGTGCCACCTGGGATAGCCCCCGTGGTTATAAGAAACTCTTT.

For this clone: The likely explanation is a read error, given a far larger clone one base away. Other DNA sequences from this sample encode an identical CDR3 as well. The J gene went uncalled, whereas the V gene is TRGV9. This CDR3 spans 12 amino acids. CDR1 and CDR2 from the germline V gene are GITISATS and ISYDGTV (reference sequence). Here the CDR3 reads CALWEDYYKKLF. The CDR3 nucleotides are TGTGCCTTGTGGGAGGATTATTATAAGAAGCTCTTT.

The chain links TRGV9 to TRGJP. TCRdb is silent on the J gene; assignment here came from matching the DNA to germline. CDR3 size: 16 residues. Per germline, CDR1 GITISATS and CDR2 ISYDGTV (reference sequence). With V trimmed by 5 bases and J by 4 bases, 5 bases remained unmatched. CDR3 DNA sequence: TGTGCCTTGTGGGCCCCCCAAGAGTTGGGCAAAAAAATCAAGGTATTT. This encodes CALWAPQELGKKIKVF.

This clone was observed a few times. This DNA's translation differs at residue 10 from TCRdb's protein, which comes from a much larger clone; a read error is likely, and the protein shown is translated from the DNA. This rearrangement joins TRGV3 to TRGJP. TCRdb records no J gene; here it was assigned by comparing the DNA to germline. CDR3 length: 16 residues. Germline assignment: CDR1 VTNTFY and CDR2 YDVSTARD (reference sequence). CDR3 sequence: CATWDRQELDKKIKVF. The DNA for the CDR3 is TGTGCCACCTGGGACAGGCAAGAGTTGGACAAAAAAATCAAGGTATTT.

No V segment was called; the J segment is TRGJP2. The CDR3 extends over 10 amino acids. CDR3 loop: CASSDWIKTF. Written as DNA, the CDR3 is TGTGCTAGTAGTGATTGGATCAAGACGTTT.

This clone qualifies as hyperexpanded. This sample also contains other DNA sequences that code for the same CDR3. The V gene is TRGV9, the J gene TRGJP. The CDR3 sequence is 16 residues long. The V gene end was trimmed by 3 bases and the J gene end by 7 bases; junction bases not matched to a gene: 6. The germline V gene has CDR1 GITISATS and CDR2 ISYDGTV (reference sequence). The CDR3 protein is CALWETLELGKKIKVF. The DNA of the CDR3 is TGTGCCTTGTGGGAGACTCTTGAGTTGGGCAAAAAAATCAAGGTATTT.

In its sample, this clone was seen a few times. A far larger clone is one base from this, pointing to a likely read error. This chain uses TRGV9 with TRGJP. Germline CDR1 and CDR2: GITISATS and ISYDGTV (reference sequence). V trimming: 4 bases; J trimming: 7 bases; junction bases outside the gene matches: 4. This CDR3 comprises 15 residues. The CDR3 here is CALWDVELGKKIKVF. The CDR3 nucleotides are TGTGCCTTGTGGGATGTGGAGTTGGGCAAAAAAATCAAGGTATTT.

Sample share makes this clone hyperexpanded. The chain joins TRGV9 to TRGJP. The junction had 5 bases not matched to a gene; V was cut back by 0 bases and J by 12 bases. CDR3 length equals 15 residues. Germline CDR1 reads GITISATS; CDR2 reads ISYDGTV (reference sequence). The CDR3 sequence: CALWEVLEGKKIKVF. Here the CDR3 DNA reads TGTGCCTTGTGGGAGGTGCTAGAGGGCAAAAAAATCAAGGTATTT.

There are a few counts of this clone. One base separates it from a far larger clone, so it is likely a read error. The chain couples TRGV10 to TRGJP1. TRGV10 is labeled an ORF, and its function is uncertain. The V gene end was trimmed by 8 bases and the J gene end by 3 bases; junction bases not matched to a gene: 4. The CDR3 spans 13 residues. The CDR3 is CAAWDPTGWFKIF. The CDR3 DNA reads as TGTGCTGCGTGGGATCCCACTGGTTGGTTCAAGATATTT.

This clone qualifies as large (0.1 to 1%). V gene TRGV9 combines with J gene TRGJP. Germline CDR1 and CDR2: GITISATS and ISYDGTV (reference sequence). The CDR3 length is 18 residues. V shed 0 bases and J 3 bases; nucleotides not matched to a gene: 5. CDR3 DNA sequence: TGTGCCTTGTGGGAGGTGCGGGCGCAAGAGTTGGGCAAAAAAATCAAGGTATTT. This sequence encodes CALWEVRAQELGKKIKVF.

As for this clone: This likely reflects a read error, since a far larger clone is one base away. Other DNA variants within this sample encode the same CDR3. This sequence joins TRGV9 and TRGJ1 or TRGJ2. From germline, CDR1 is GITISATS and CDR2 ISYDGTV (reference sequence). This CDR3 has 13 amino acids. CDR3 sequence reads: CALWEVHYYKKLF. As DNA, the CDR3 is TGTGCCTTGTGGGAGGTGCACTATTATAAAAAACTCTTT.

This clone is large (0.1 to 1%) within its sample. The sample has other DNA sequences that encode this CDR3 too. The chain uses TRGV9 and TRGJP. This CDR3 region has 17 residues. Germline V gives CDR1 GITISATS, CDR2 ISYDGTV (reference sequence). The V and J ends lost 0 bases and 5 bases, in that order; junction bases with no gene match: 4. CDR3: CALWEVLKELGKKIKVF. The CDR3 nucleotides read TGTGCCTTGTGGGAGGTGCTGAAAGAGTTGGGCAAAAAAATCAAGGTATTT.

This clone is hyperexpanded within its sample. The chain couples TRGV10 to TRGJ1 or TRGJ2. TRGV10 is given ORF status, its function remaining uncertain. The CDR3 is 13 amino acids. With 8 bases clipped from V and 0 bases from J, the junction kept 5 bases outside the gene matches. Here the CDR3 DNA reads TGTGCTGCGTGGGATAAGAATTATTATAAGAAACTCTTT. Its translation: CAAWDKNYYKKLF.

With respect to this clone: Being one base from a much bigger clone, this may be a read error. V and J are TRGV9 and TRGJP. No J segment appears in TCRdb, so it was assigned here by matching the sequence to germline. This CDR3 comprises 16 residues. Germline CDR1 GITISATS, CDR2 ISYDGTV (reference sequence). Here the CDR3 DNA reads TGTGCATTGTGGGAGATTCAAGAGTTGGGCAAAAAAATCAAGGTATTT. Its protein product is CALWEIQELGKKIKVF.

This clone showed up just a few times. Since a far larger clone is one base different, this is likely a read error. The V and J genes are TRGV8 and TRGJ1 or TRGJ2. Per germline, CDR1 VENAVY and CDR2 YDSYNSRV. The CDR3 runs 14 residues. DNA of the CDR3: TGTACCACCTGGGATAGCCCCCGTGGTTATAAGAAACTCTTT. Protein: CTTWDSPRGYKKLF.

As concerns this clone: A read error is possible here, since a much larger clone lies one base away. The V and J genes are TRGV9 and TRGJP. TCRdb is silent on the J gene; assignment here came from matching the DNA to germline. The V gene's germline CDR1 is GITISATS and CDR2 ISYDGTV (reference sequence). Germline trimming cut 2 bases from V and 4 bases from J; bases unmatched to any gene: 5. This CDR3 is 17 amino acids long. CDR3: CALWEAYQELGKKIKVF. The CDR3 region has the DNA TGTGCCTTGTGGGAGGCGTACCAAGAGTTGGGCAAAAAAATCAAGGTATTT.